Here is one T cell receptor (beta chain) with its context. Its target is not known. These data belong to a study of OX40 agonist ivuxolimab in advanced cancers. Background on the study: Earlier treatment with anti-PD-1, anti-PD-L1 or anti-CTLA-4 was permitted, and roughly 42% had received some. Findings of the study overall: Some patients without response likewise showed low normalized clonal expansion.

The CDR3 is made up of 15 amino acids. Germline V lookup: CDR1 MDHEN, CDR2 SYDVKM. V lost 5 bases, J lost 4 bases, and 17 bases lay in between. Using immunoSEQ multiplex PCR, the repertoire was profiled, and TCRdb retains in-frame clones only, with some absent. Found here are around 84,000 clones, 85% to 95% of them singletons; the top ten hold 9.5% to 11%. This sequence joins TRBV28 and TRBJ1-2, with D possibly matching TRBD1 (6 bases). Sequencing used CD4+ or CD8+ T cells sorted from blood, obtained in a trial of the OX40 agonist ivuxolimab. The sequence derives from an adult with an advanced solid tumor such as melanoma, head and neck, liver or kidney cancer. CDR3: CASSHNRDFPYGYTF. As DNA, the CDR3 is TGTGCCAGCAGTCACAACAGGGATTTCCCCTATGGCTACACCTTC.